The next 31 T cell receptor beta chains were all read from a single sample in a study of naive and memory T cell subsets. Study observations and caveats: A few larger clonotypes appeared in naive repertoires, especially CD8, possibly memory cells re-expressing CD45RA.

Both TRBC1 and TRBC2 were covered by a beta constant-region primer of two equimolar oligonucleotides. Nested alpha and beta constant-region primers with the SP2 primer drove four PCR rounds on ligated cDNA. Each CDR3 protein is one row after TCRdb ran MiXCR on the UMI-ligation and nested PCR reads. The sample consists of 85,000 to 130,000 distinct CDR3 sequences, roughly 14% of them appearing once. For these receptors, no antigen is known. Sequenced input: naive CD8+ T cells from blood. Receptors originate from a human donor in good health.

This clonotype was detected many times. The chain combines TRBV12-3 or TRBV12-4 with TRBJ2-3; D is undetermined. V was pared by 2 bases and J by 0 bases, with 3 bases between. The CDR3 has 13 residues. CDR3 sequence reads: CASSLFSTDTQYF. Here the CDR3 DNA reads TGTGCCAGCAGTTTATTCAGCACAGATACGCAGTATTTT.

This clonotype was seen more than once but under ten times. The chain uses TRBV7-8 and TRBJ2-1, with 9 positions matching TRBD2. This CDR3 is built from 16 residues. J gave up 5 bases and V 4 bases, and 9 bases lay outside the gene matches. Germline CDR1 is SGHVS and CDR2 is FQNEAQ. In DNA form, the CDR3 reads TGTGCCAGCAGCTCAAGTCCTAGCGGGGCTAACAATGAGCAGTTCTTC. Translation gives CASSSSPSGANNEQFF.

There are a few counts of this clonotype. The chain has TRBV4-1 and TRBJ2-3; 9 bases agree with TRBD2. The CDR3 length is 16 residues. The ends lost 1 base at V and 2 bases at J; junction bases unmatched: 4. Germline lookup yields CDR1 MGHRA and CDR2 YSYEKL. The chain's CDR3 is CASSQVTSGPTDTQYF. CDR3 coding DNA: TGCGCCAGCAGCCAAGTGACTAGCGGACCCACAGATACGCAGTATTTT.

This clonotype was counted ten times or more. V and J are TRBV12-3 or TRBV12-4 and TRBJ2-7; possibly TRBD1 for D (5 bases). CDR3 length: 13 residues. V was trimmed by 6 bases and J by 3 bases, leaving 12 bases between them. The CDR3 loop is CASRLTVDYEQYF. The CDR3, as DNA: TGTGCCAGCAGGTTGACAGTGGACTACGAGCAGTACTTC.

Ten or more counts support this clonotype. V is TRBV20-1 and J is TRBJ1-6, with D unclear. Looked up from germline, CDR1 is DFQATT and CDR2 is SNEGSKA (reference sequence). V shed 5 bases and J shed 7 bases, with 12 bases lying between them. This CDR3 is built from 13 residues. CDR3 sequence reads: CSALELGNSPLHF. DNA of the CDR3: TGCAGTGCTCTTGAGCTCGGAAATTCACCCCTCCACTTT.

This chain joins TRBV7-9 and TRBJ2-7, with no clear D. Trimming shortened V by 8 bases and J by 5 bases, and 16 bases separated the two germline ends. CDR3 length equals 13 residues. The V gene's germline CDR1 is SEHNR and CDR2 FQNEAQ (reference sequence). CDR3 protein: CASSFPRGDEQYF. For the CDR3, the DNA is TGTGCCAGCTCATTCCCGCGTGGGGACGAGCAGTACTTC.

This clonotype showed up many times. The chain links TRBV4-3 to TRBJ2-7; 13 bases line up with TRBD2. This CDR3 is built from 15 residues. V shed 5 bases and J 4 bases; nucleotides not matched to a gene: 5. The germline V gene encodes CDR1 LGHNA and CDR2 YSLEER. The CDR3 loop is CASSVRTSGRYEQYF. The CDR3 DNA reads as TGCGCCAGCAGCGTTCGGACTAGCGGGAGATACGAGCAGTACTTC.

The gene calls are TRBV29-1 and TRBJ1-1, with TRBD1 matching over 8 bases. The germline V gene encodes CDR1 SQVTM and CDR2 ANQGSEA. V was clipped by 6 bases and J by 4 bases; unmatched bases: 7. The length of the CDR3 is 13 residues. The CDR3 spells CSVPVQGVTEAFF. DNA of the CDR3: TGCAGCGTCCCAGTACAGGGGGTCACTGAAGCTTTCTTT.

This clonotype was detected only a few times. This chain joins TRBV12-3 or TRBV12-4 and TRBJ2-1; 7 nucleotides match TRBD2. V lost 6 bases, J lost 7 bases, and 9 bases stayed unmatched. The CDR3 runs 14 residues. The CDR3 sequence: CASSRAGEGNEQFF. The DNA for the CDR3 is TGTGCCAGCAGCCGGGCGGGAGAGGGTAATGAGCAGTTCTTC.

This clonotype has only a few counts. Here the CDR3 DNA reads TGTGCCAGCAGTTTTATCAGGGAATACAATGAGCAGTTCTTC. Residues: CASSFIREYNEQFF. The genes are TRBV28 and TRBJ2-1; possible D gene TRBD1, 5 bases. CDR1 MDHEN and CDR2 SYDVKM come from the germline V gene. Trimming pared 3 bases from V and 4 bases from J, leaving 10 bases between. The CDR3 runs 14 residues.

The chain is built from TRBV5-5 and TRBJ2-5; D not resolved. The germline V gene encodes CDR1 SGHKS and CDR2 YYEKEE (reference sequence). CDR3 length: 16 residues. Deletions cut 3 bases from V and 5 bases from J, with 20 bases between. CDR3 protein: CASSSLLAGVMETQYF. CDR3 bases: TGTGCCAGCAGCTCGTTGTTGGCAGGAGTAATGGAGACCCAGTACTTC. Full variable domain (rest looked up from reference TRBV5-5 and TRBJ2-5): DAGVTQSPTHLIKTRGQQVTLRCSPISGHKSVSWYQQVLGQGPQFIFQYYEKEERGRGNFPDRFSARQFPNYSSELNVNALLLGDSALYLCASSSLLAGVMETQYFGPGTRLLVL.

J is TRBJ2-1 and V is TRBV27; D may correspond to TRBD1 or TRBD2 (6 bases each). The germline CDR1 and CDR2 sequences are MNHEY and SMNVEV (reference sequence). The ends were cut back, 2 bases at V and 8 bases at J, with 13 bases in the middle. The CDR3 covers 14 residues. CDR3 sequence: CASSLGGPEDEQFF. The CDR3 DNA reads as TGTGCCAGCAGTTTAGGGGGGCCTGAGGATGAGCAGTTCTTC.

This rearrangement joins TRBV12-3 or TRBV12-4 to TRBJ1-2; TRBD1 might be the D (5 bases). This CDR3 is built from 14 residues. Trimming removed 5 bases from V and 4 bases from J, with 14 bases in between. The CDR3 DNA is TGTGCCAGCAGTACTGGACACTCAGGCTATGGCTACACCTTC. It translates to CASSTGHSGYGYTF.

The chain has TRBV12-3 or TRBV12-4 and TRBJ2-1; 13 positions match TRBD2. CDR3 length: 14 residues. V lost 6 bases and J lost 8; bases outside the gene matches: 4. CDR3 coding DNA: TGTGCCAGCAGCGGACTAGCGGGAGTCGATGAGCAGTTCTTC. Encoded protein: CASSGLAGVDEQFF.

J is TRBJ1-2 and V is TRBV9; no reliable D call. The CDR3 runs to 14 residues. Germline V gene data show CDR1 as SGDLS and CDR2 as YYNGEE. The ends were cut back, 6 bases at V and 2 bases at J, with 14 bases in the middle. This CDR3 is CASTTRERNYGYTF. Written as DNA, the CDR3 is TGTGCCAGCACGACGAGGGAACGGAACTATGGCTACACCTTC.

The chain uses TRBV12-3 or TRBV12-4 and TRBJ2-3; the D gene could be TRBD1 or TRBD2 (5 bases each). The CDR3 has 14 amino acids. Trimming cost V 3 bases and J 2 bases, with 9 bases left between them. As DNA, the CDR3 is TGTGCCAGCAGTTTGTGGGGGAACACAGATACGCAGTATTTT. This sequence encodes CASSLWGNTDTQYF.

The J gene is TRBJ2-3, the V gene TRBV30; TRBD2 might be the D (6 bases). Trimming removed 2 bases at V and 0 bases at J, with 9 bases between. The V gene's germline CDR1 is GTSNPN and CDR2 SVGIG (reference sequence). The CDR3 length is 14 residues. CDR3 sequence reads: CAWSPGDSTDTQYF. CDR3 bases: TGTGCCTGGAGTCCGGGGGACAGCACAGATACGCAGTATTTT.

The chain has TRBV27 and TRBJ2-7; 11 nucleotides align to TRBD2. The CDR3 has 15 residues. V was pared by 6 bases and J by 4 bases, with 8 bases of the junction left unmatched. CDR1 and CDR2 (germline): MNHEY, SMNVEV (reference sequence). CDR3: CASSLQLAGVYEQYF. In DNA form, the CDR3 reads TGTGCCAGCAGCCTACAACTAGCGGGAGTTTACGAGCAGTACTTC.

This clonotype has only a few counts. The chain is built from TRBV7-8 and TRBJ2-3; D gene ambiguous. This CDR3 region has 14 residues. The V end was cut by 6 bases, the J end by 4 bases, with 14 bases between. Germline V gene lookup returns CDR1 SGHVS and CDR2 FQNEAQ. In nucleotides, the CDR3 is TGTGCCAGCAGTTCCCCTATGGTACCAGATACGCAGTATTTT. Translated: CASSSPMVPDTQYF.

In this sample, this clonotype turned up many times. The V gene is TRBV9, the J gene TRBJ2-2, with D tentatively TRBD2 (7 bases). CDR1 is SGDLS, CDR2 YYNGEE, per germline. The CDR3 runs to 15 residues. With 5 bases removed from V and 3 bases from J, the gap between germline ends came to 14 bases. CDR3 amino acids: CASRQGGDYTGELFF. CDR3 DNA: TGTGCCAGCAGACAGGGAGGGGACTACACCGGGGAGCTGTTTTTT. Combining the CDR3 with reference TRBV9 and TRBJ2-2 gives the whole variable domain DSGVTQTPKHLITATGQRVTLRCSPRSGDLSVYWYQQSLDQGLQFLIQYYNGEERAKGNILERFSAQQFPDLHSELNLSSLELGDSALYFCASRQGGDYTGELFFGEGSRLTVL.

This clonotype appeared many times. The CDR3 DNA follows: TGCGCCAGCAGCCAGGGACTAGCGGGCTATGAGCAGTTCTTC. Its translation is CASSQGLAGYEQFF. This chain links TRBV4-3 with TRBJ2-1, with TRBD2 identical over 12 bases. The CDR3 is 14 residues long. Germline V gene lookup returns CDR1 LGHNA and CDR2 YSLEER. V dropped 3 bases and J dropped 8; count of bases not matched to a gene: 2.

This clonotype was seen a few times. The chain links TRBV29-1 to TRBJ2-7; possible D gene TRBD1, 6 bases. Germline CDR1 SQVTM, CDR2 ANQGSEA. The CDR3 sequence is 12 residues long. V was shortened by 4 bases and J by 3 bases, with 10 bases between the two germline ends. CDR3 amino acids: CSVVGRGYEQYF. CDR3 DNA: TGCAGCGTTGTGGGCAGGGGCTACGAGCAGTACTTC.

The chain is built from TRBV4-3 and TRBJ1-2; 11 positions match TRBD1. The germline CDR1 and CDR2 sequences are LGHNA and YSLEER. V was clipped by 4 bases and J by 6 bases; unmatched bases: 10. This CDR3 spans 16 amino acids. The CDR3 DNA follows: TGCGCCAGCAGCCCCATGGACAGGGGGCGCCTCGATGGCTACACCTTC. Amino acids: CASSPMDRGRLDGYTF.

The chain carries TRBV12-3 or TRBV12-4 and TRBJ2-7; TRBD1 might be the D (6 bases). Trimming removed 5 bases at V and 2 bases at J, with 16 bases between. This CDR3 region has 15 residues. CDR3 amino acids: CASSPQGLGPYEQYF. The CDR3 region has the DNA TGTGCCAGCAGTCCCCAGGGGCTGGGGCCCTACGAGCAGTACTTC.

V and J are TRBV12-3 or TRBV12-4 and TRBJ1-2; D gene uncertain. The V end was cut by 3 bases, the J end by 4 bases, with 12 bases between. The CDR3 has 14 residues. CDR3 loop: CASSFFGVGYGYTF. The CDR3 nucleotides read TGTGCCAGCAGTTTTTTCGGGGTCGGCTATGGCTACACCTTC.

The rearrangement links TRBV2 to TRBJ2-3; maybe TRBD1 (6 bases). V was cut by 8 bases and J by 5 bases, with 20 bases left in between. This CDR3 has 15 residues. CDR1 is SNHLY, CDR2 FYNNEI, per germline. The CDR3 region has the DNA TGTGCCAGCGCGGGCGGCAGGGGAGCTCGAGATACGCAGTATTTT. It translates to CASAGGRGARDTQYF.

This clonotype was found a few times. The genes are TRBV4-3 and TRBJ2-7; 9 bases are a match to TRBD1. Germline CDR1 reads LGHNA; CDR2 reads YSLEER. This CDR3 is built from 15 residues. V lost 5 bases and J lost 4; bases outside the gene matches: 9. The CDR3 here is CASSLGGTGSYEQYF. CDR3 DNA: TGCGCCAGCAGCTTAGGGGGGACAGGGTCATACGAGCAGTACTTC.

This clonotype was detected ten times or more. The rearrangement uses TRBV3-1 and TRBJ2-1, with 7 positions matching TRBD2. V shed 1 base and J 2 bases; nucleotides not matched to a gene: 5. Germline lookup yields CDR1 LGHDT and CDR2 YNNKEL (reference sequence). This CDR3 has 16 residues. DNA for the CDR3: TGTGCCAGCAGCCAAGTGGTAGCGGGCGCCTACAATGAGCAGTTCTTC. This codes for CASSQVVAGAYNEQFF.

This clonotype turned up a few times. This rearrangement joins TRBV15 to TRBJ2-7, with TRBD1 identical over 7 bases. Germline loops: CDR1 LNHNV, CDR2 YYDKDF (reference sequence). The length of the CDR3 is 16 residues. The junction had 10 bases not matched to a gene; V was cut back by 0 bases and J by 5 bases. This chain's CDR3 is CATSRERGRWRHEQYF. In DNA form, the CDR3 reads TGTGCCACCAGCAGAGAAAGGGGGCGCTGGCGCCACGAGCAGTACTTC.

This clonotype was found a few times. CDR3 in amino acids: CATSGRTGDGYTF. CDR3 DNA: TGTGCCACCAGCGGACGGACGGGAGATGGCTACACCTTC. This chain joins TRBV15 and TRBJ1-2, with D hard to call. With 5 bases removed from V and 6 bases from J, the gap between germline ends came to 13 bases. Germline CDR1 LNHNV, CDR2 YYDKDF (reference sequence). The CDR3 totals 13 residues.

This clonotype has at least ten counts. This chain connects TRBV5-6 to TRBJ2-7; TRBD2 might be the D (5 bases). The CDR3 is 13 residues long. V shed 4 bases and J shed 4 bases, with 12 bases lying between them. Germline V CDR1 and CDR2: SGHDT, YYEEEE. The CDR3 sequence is CASSDGTGYEQYF. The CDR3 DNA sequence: TGTGCCAGCAGCGATGGTACGGGATACGAGCAGTACTTC.